The next 15 T cell receptor beta chains were all read from a single sample in a study of blood T cell repertoires in COVID-19. Some clones are missing from TCRdb's copy, which holds only in-frame ones; the method was immunoSEQ multiplex PCR. In the table there are 250,000 or so clones, approximately 90% of which are singletons. Source material: PBMCs or T cells enriched from blood (not recorded which). The receptor source for this set is a man aged 25-45 years who had recovered from COVID-19.

CDR3 bases: TGTGCCAGCAGTCCTTTCACTAGCGGGAGGGCGATCGAGACCCAGTACTTC. Amino acid sequence: CASSPFTSGRAIETQYF. The rearrangement uses TRBV25-1 and TRBJ2-5; TRBD2 matches 13 bases. V lost 5 bases, J lost 5 bases, and 11 bases stayed unmatched. Germline CDR1 is MGHDK and CDR2 is SYGVNS. This CDR3 spans 17 amino acids.

The chain employs TRBV6-4 and TRBJ2-2, with TRBD1 matching over 8 bases. Germline CDR1 is MRHNA and CDR2 is SNTAGT. The V and J ends lost 0 bases and 7 bases, in that order; junction bases with no gene match: 4. This CDR3 has 15 amino acids. The CDR3 here is CASSDSYRGNGELFF. CDR3 DNA: TGTGCCAGCAGTGACTCTTACAGGGGGAACGGGGAGCTGTTTTTT.

This chain links TRBV5-8 with TRBJ1-2; possibly TRBD1 for D (6 bases). Per the germline V gene, CDR1 is SGHTS and CDR2 is YDEGEE. The CDR3 sequence is 14 residues long. The germline V and J ends were trimmed by 4 bases and 4 bases, with 14 bases remaining between them. CDR3 in amino acids: CASSRDRFGYGYTF. CDR3 in DNA: TGTGCCAGCAGCCGTGACAGGTTCGGCTATGGCTACACCTTC.

The chain has TRBV9 and TRBJ1-5; weak D call: TRBD1 (5 bases). The CDR3 covers 15 residues. The V end lost 4 bases, the J end lost 6 bases, and 17 bases lay between the germline ends. Germline CDR1 is SGDLS and CDR2 is YYNGEE. In DNA, the CDR3 is TGTGCCAGCAGCCGAGGGACCGGAGGGTTTCAGCCCCAGCATTTT. Translating it yields CASSRGTGGFQPQHF. The whole variable domain, filled in from reference TRBV9 and TRBJ1-5, reads DSGVTQTPKHLITATGQRVTLRCSPRSGDLSVYWYQQSLDQGLQFLIQYYNGEERAKGNILERFSAQQFPDLHSELNLSSLELGDSALYFCASSRGTGGFQPQHFGDGTRLSIL.

Notes on this clone: The germline gene is not matched at one end of the junction; a read error may be the cause. The V call is TRBV10-3, the J call TRBJ1-1; 8 nucleotides agree with TRBD1. The germline V gene encodes CDR1 ENHRY and CDR2 SYGVKD. This CDR3 region has 13 residues. The CDR3 loop reads CAIKRTGNAEAFF. The DNA of the CDR3 is TGTGCCATCAAACGGACAGGGAACGCTGAAGCTTTCTTT.

This clone was recorded once. The CDR3 loop is CASSRRGAGGRSPLHF. The CDR3 DNA is TGTGCCAGCAGCCGCCGCGGTGCAGGGGGTAGGTCACCCCTCCACTTT. V usage is TRBV11-2 and J usage is TRBJ1-6, with 7 bases matching TRBD1. Germline V CDR1 and CDR2: SGHAT, FQNNGV. CDR3 length: 16 amino acids. The junction had 14 bases not matched to a gene; V was cut back by 5 bases and J by 10 bases.

The V and J genes are TRBV27 and TRBJ2-1; 7 bases are a match to TRBD1. CDR1 and CDR2 from the germline V gene are MNHEY and SMNVEV (reference sequence). The trim removed 4 bases at V and 6 bases at J, leaving 15 bases unmatched. The CDR3 has 17 residues. Here the CDR3 reads CASSSLSSTGSSNEQFF. CDR3 nucleotide sequence: TGTGCCAGCAGTTCCCTCTCATCGACAGGGTCTAGCAATGAGCAGTTCTTC.

The table lists this clone with a count of one. The genes are TRBV11-1 and TRBJ2-1; 11 bases align to TRBD1. V gave up 4 bases and J gave up 7 bases; unmatched junction bases: 9. The length of the CDR3 is 16 residues. Germline loops: CDR1 SGHAT, CDR2 FQDESV (reference sequence). The CDR3 DNA reads TGTGCCAGCAGCTCCCGGACAGGGGGCCGCAAAAATGAGCAGTTCTTC. It translates to CASSSRTGGRKNEQFF.

The CDR3 region is CSVGQGIAEAFF. As DNA, the CDR3 is TGCAGCGTGGGACAGGGTATTGCTGAAGCTTTCTTT. This sequence joins TRBV29-1 and TRBJ1-1, with TRBD1 identical over 9 bases. This CDR3 contains 12 residues. Unmatched junction bases numbered 5, after V lost 6 bases and J lost 6 bases. Per germline, CDR1 SQVTM and CDR2 ANQGSEA.

This sequence joins TRBV5-1 and TRBJ2-7, with 8 bases aligning to TRBD2. Germline V lookup: CDR1 SGHRS, CDR2 YFSETQ. This CDR3 comprises 15 residues. With 3 bases clipped from V and 2 bases from J, the junction kept 7 bases outside the gene matches. CDR3 in DNA: TGCGCCAGCAGCTGGGGGGCGGGGGGCCCCTACGAGCAGTACTTC. Translated, it gives CASSWGAGGPYEQYF.

This rearrangement joins TRBV6-5 to TRBJ1-1; TRBD1 aligns across 10 bases. The V and J ends lost 5 bases and 6 bases, in that order; junction bases with no gene match: 3. Germline CDR1 reads MNHEY; CDR2 reads SVGAGI. The CDR3 extends over 13 amino acids. The CDR3 loop is CASSLTGGPEAFF. The CDR3 bases are TGTGCCAGCAGTCTGACAGGGGGCCCTGAAGCTTTCTTT.

The gene calls are TRBV4-2 and TRBJ2-1; TRBD1 is a possible D gene (7 bases). CDR1 is LGHNA, CDR2 YNFKEQ, per germline. CDR3 length: 16 residues. With 3 bases removed from V and 8 bases from J, the gap between germline ends came to 20 bases. The CDR3 DNA is TGTGCCAGCAGCCACAACGGCAGGGGGGACACAGATGAGCAGTTCTTC. Amino acids: CASSHNGRGDTDEQFF.

This chain uses TRBV6-5 with TRBJ1-2; 10 bases align to TRBD1. This CDR3 is 14 amino acids long. The germline CDR1 and CDR2 sequences are MNHEY and SVGAGI. V dropped 7 bases and J dropped 8; count of bases not matched to a gene: 10. CDR3 loop: CASNLDRGISGYTF. The CDR3 DNA reads TGTGCCAGCAACTTGGACAGGGGGATTAGCGGCTACACCTTC.

This chain connects TRBV2 to TRBJ2-3, with D unresolved. The V gene lost 6 bases and the J gene lost 5 bases, with 9 bases spanning the gap. This CDR3 comprises 12 residues. Per the germline V gene, CDR1 is SNHLY and CDR2 is FYNNEI. CDR3 region: CASSPPVDTQYF. CDR3 nucleotide sequence: TGTGCCAGCAGCCCCCCGGTAGATACGCAGTATTTT.

V is TRBV19 and J is TRBJ2-5; weak D call: TRBD1 (5 bases). Germline loops: CDR1 LNHDA, CDR2 SQIVND (reference sequence). The V gene lost 3 bases and the J gene lost 3 bases, with 11 bases spanning the gap. This CDR3 spans 14 amino acids. The chain's CDR3 is CASSITGTKETQYF. CDR3 sequence (DNA): TGTGCCAGTAGTATCACAGGAACCAAAGAGACCCAGTACTTC.